The 2 T cell receptor beta chains listed next were all sequenced from one sample in a study of shared clonotypes between healthy human individuals. Data came from immunoSEQ multiplex PCR; TCRdb stores just in-frame clones and leaves some out. The sample includes under 2.5 million clones, roughly 90% seen only once; the top ten take 0.37%. Material for sequencing was naive CD4+ T cells from PBMCs. Subset of the sample: CD45RA+ positively selected. These receptors came from a man aged 18 to 29 in good health. Some clones in this sample may be carry-over from other donors' samples.

The chain combines TRBV28 with TRBJ1-2, with D hard to call. V lost 0 bases and J lost 3, with 5 bases in between. Germline CDR1 and CDR2: MDHEN and SYDVKM. The CDR3 is 13 residues long. The CDR3 protein is CASSLWRDYGYTF. The CDR3 nucleotides are TGTGCCAGCAGTTTATGGCGGGACTATGGCTACACCTTC.

The chain couples TRBV5-4 to TRBJ2-7; the match to TRBD1 covers 7 bases. The length of the CDR3 is 15 residues. The V gene's germline CDR1 is SGHNT and CDR2 YYREEE (reference sequence). Trimming at V came to 4 bases and at J to 12 bases, leaving 19 bases not matched to a gene. CDR3 sequence: CASSASEGGRAYRYF. Here the CDR3 DNA reads TGTGCCAGCAGCGCTTCTGAAGGGGGCAGGGCTTACCGGTACTTC.